This record looks at one T cell receptor beta chain sequence and its context. Antigen: not known. This sample stems from a study of Graves' ophthalmopathy and Graves' hyperthyroidism. Study-level results: Most expanded clonotypes in thyroid above 0.001 frequency also showed up in blood. Between ophthalmopathy and stable hyperthyroidism, a 13-signature model drew a separation with nearly 90% sensitivity and approximately 77% specificity. The model's ophthalmopathy progression predictions had less than 71% sensitivity and less than 75% specificity.

J lost 7 bases, V lost 3 bases, and 9 bases had no gene match. CDR3 length equals 15 residues. The study enrolled ophthalmopathy donors with moderate-to-severe activity, CAS ≥3, NOSPECS ≥4 and duration under 3 months. Amplified TCR beta CDR3 regions were obtained using RNA transcripts as template. The first round was an RT-PCR with HTBI primers, and the second round was a multiplex PCR. TCRdb itself ran the multiplex PCR reads through MiXCR, one entry per CDR3 protein. In the table there are approximately 210,000 distinct CDR3 sequences, approximately 28% of which are singletons. The sample consisted of peripheral blood. This receptor was identified in a man aged 50 to 60 with Graves' ophthalmopathy. The chain uses TRBV12-3 or TRBV12-4 and TRBJ2-7, with TRBD2 identical over 10 bases. The CDR3 protein is CASSFKASGGLEQYF. The DNA of the CDR3 is TGTGCCAGCAGTTTTAAGGCTAGCGGGGGACTGGAGCAGTACTTC.